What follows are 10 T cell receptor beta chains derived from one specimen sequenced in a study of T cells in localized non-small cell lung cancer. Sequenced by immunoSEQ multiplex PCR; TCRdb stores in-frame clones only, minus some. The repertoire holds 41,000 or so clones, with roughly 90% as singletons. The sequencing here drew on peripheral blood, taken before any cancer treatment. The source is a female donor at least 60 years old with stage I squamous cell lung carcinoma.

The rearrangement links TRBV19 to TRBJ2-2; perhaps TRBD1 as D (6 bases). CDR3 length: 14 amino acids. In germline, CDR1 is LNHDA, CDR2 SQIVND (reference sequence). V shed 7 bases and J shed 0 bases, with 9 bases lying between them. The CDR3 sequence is CASIRTANTGELFF. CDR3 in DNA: TGTGCCAGTATCCGGACAGCGAACACCGGGGAGCTGTTTTTT.

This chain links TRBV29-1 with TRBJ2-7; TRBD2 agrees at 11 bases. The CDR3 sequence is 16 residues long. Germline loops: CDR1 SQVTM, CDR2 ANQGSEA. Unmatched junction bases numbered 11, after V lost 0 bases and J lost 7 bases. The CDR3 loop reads CSVEDPLAGAQVEQYF. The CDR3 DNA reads TGCAGCGTTGAAGATCCACTAGCGGGAGCCCAAGTGGAGCAGTACTTC.

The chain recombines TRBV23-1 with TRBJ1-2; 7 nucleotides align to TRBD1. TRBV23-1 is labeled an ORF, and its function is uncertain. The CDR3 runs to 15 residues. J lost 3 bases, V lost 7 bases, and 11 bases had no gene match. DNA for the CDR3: TGCGCCAGCATTCCTAGGAACGGGACAGACTATGGCTACACCTTC. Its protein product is CASIPRNGTDYGYTF.

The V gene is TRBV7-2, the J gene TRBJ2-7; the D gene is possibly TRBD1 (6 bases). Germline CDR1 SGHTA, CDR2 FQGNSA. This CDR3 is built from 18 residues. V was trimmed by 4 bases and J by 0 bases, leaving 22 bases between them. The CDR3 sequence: CASSSRDTYLRSSYEQYF. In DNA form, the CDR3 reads TGTGCCAGCAGCTCCCGGGACACGTACCTTAGGAGCTCCTACGAGCAGTACTTC.

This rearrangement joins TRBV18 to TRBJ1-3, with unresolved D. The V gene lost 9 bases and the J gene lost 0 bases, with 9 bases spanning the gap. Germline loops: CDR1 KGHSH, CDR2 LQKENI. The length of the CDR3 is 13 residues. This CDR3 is CASWPSSGNTIYF. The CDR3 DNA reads TGTGCCAGTTGGCCGAGCTCTGGAAACACCATATATTTT.

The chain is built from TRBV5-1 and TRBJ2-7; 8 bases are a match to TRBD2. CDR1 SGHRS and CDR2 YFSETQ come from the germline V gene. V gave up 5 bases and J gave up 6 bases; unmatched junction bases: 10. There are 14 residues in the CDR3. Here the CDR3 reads CASSSGNSRSEQYF. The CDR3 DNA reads TGCGCCAGCAGTAGCGGGAATTCTCGTAGCGAGCAGTACTTC.

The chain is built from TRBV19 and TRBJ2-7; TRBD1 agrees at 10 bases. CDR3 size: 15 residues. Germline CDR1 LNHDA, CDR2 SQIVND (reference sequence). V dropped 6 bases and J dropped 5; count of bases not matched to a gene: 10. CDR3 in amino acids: CASRSWTGGGDEQYF. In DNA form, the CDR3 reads TGTGCCAGTAGGTCCTGGACAGGGGGTGGAGACGAGCAGTACTTC.

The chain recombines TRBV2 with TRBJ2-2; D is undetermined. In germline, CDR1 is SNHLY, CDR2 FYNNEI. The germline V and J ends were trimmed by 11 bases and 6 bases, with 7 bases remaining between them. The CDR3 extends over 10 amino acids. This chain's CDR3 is CASSAGELFF. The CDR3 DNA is TGTGCCTCCTCGGCCGGGGAGCTGTTTTTT.

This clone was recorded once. This chain's CDR3 is CASSIQGQGPYEQYF. DNA for the CDR3: TGTGCCAGCAGTATCCAGGGACAGGGGCCCTACGAGCAGTACTTC. The chain has TRBV9 and TRBJ2-7, with TRBD1 identical over 10 bases. This CDR3 comprises 15 residues. The trim removed 5 bases at V and 2 bases at J, leaving 7 bases unmatched. Germline V lookup: CDR1 SGDLS, CDR2 YYNGEE.

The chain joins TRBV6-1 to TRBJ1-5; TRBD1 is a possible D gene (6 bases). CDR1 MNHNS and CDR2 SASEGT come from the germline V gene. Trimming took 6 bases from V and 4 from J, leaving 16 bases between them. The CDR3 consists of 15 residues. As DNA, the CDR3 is TGTGCCAGCAGGGCCGGGACATACGGGAATCAGCCCCAGCATTTT. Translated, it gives CASRAGTYGNQPQHF.